This T cell receptor beta chain was observed in a study of blood T cells in healthy people across ages. General study findings and limits: TCR beta diversity, measured per million T cells, fell in a roughly linear way with age.

It was with a sample-barcoded 5' primer and a J-beta primer mix that a second PCR of about 7 to 12 cycles was run. TCRdb fed the 5' RACE reads into MiXCR, producing one record per CDR3 protein. Here the sample spans over a million distinct CDR3 sequences, 35% to 45% being singletons. The germline V gene has CDR1 SGHRS and CDR2 YFSETQ. J was trimmed by 1 base and V by 0 bases; bases with no gene match: 2. This CDR3 comprises 16 residues. About this clonotype itself: Its antigen is still unknown.

PBMCs numbering at least 6.5 million were isolated per sample. This receptor was obtained from a woman younger than 30 in good health. The gene calls are TRBV5-1 and TRBJ1-1, with 11 nucleotides matching TRBD1. Sequencing used blood. CDR3 sequence (DNA): TGCGCCAGCAGCTTGGACGGGACAGGGGGGAACACTGAAGCTTTCTTT. Its protein is CASSLDGTGGNTEAFF.